This entry concerns a single TCR beta chain. Its antigen is currently unknown. The V and J ends lost 0 bases and 6 bases respectively, with 3 bases between them. The germline CDR1 and CDR2 sequences are KGHDR and SFDVKD. The CDR3 contains 12 residues. Produced via immunoSEQ multiplex PCR; TCRdb's table is partial and in-frame only. The table includes some 130,000 clones, 90% detected once. The sample comes from a study of T cell responses to AZD1222 COVID-19 vaccine. Study details: The study pooled second doses at about 4 or about 12 weeks.

Findings and caveats of the study: Just 5 to 7 AZD1222 recipients were seropositive at baseline. Variant regions that are unmutated are reportedly the target of nearly half of spike-specific TCRs. CD4 TCRs associated with vaccination spanned spike, dominating at 160-218 and 743-854.

The sample consisted of peripheral blood, taken on day 0 of AZD1222 vaccination. The rearrangement uses TRBV24-1 and TRBJ2-3; D unresolved. The TCR sequence derives from an adult in good health. CDR3 residues: CATSDLGDTQYF. The CDR3 DNA is TGTGCCACCAGTGATTTGGGGGATACGCAGTATTTT.